This T cell receptor (beta chain) came from a study of CD8+ T cells in alopecia areata. Study-wide background: A regimen of oral tofacitinib, 5 to 10 mg twice daily, was given to treated patients. Affected scalp percentage determined the severity score of treated patients. Findings and limits, study-wide: The study found tofacitinib significantly decreased scalp clonality and expanded CD8+ clones among the top 100.

After isolation, RNA underwent reverse transcription to generate cDNA as the sequencing template. Clones were sequenced by immunoSEQ multiplex PCR, and TCRdb holds only the in-frame ones, with some missing. Among 200,000 or so clones listed, 35% to 40% were seen once. In its sample, this clone was seen a few times. What it binds is not known. This sample includes further DNA sequences coding for the same CDR3. The V and J ends lost 6 bases and 4 bases respectively, with 7 bases between them. The CDR3 sequence is 11 residues long. CDR1 MNHEY and CDR2 SVGAGI come from the germline V gene. Regarding treatment: oral pan-JAK inhibitor, 5-10 mg twice daily. It was from PBMCs that CD4+ and CD8+ T cells were sorted.

The material was CD4+ T cells sorted from blood, obtained between weeks 30 and 35, from a patient treated with tofacitinib. The TCR comes from a human donor with alopecia areata. The chain is built from TRBV6-5 and TRBJ2-7; a possible D gene is TRBD1 (6 bases). The CDR3 spells CASRQGYEQYF. The CDR3 DNA follows: TGTGCCAGCAGACAGGGTTACGAGCAGTACTTC.